This is a list of T cell receptor beta chains from one sample in a study of T cell repertoires in cytomegalovirus infection. TCRdb analysed the reads with MiXCR anew, one entry per CDR3 protein. This sample has 250,000 or so distinct CDR3 sequences, with over 15% found just once. The source material was CD8+ T cells from PBMCs. The origin of the receptors is a human donor in good health (CMV status not recorded). Some clones in this sample may be carry-over from other donors' samples. Both conserved end residues are part of each CDR3. Clone size is not always given. Where it is, it says once, few, many or a class for expanded clones.

V	J	size	CDR3
TRBV19	TRBJ1-5	-	CASLEWWGLNQPQHF
TRBV20-1	TRBJ1-3	-	CSAPDRGGRNTIYF
TRBV5-6	TRBJ1-5	-	CASSSGVSQPQHF
TRBV20-1	TRBJ1-1	few	CSARTTVLGTDGQPNTEAFF
TRBV7-8	TRBJ1-2	few	CASSLAAGPNYGYTF
TRBV29-1	TRBJ2-3	-	CSVESQESTDTQYF
TRBV7-6	TRBJ2-1	many	CASSHSPRANEQFF
TRBV7-3	TRBJ1-6	-	CASSLEGVQSPLHF
TRBV7-9	TRBJ1-4	few	CASRPGATNEKLFF
TRBV5-1	TRBJ1-1	-	CASSSWTGAGTEAFF